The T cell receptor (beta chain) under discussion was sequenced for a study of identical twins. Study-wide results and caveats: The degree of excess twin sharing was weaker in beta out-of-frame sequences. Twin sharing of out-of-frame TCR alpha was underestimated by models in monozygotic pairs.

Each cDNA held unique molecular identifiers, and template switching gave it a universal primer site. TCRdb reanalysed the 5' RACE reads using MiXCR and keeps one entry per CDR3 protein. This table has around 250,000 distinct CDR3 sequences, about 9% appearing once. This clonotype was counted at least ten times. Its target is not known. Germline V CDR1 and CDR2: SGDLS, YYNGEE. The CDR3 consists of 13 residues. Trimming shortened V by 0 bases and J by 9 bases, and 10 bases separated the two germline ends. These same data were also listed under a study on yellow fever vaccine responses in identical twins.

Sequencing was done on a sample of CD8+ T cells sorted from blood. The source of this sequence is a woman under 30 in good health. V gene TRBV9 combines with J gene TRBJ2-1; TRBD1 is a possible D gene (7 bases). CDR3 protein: CASSVVQGGEQFF. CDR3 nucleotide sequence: TGTGCCAGCAGCGTAGTGCAGGGGGGTGAGCAGTTCTTC.